These T cell receptor delta chains were read from a single sample in a study of gammadelta T cells in human blood. With CATT, TCRdb re-called clones from the RT-PCR reads. The sample holds more than 1,000 delta-chain clones, 9% to 10% seen once. Sequences were obtained from non-Vgamma9Vdelta2 gamma-delta T cells from infant blood. The receptors stem from a human donor. Both conserved end residues are part of each CDR3. A D gene is named only where the DNA matches it firmly. For some rows the clone size is stated as once, few or many, or as a class when expanded; others skip it.

large TRDD3 17 TRDJ1 TRDV1 TGTGCTCTTGCCTTTCCTACCCCTCTGGGGGATCCAAATAAACTCATCTTT CALAFPTPLGDPNKLIF
few TRDD3 25 TRDJ1 TRDV1 TGTGCTCTTGGGGAACCCTTCCGTGACCCTGTTACTGGGGGATACAAGCCGAGTCACGCCGATAAACTCATCTTT CALGEPFRDPVTGGYKPSHADKLIF
medium-sized TRDD3 20 TRDJ3 TRDV1 TGTGCTCTTGGGGAATACGCTGGGGGCAAAAGCTCCTGGGACACCCGACAGATGTTTTTC CALGEYAGGKSSWDTRQMFF
large - 15 TRDJ1 TRAV29/DV5 TGTGCAGCAAGCGAAAGGAGGGTTATAACCGATAAACTCATCTTT CAASERRVITDKLIF
- TRDD3 14 TRDJ1 TRAV36/DV7 TGTGCTGTGCCCGTACTGGGGGAACTTGATAAACTCATCTTT CAVPVLGELDKLIF
large - 18 TRDJ1 TRDV1 TGTGCTCTTGGGACCATCCTTCGGTCCGGAACTTACACCGATAAACTCATCTTT CALGTILRSGTYTDKLIF
few - 15 TRDJ1 TRDV2 TGTGCCTGTGACACCGGAAGGGATTTAGTCGATAAACTCATCTTT CACDTGRDLVDKLIF
medium-sized - 20 TRDJ1 TRDV1 TGTGCTCTTGGGGAACTATCCACCCCGGATACTGGGATCCGGATCGATAAACTCATCTTT CALGELSTPDTGIRIDKLIF
medium-sized TRDD3 22 TRDJ1 TRDV1 TGTGCTCTTGGGGAACTTGGGGCCGGACCACCCTGGGGGGTCACTTACACCGATAAACTCATCTTT CALGELGAGPPWGVTYTDKLIF
large - 16 TRDJ1 TRDV1 TGTGCTCTTGGGCCTCAGGCCTGGCAAGAGACCGATAAACTCATCTTT CALGPQAWQETDKLIF
- - 20 TRDJ1 TRDV1 TGTGCTCTTCAAATTTCCTACGTTGAGATCCTGGGGGAGTACACCGATAAACTCATCTTT CALQISYVEILGEYTDKLIF
medium-sized - 19 TRDJ2 TRDV1 TGTGCTCTTGGGGAGCATACGGGTGGGGGTCGACGGGTGACAGCACAACTCTTCTTT CALGEHTGGGRRVTAQLFF
large TRDD3 22 TRDJ1 TRDV2 TGTGCCTGGGATGGCTTCACCCCGGGTTGGTGGGGGATACGCGGAGTCACCGATAAACTCATCTTT CAWDGFTPGWWGIRGVTDKLIF
few - 20 TRDJ1 TRDV1 TGTGCTCTTGGGGAACGCTCCTCAGTACTAGAGACCCTGTACACCGATAAACTCATCTTT CALGERSSVLETLYTDKLIF
medium-sized TRDD2 17 TRDJ1 TRDV1 TGTGCTCTTGGGGTCCGCCTTCCTTCGGCGTACTGTTTTGAACTCATCTTT CALGVRLPSAYCFELIF
large TRDD2 16 TRDJ1 TRDV3 TGTGCCTTTCACCTTCCTCCCCTTCCGTACACCGATAAACTCATCTTT CAFHLPPLPYTDKLIF
large TRDD3 17 TRDJ1 TRDV3 TGTGCCTTCGTTTCCTACTGGGGGATAGTGTTCACCGATAAACTCATCTTT CAFVSYWGIVFTDKLIF
large TRDD3 19 TRDJ1 TRDV1 TGTGCTCTTGGGGAACTATGGAGGGATACTCAATTGTACACCGATAAACTCATCTTT CALGELWRDTQLYTDKLIF
large TRDD3 19 TRDJ1 TRAV29/DV5 TGTGCAGCAAGCCCTAGATCCCCCGACGTACTGGGGGTCGAACATAAACTCATCTTT CAASPRSPDVLGVEHKLIF
large TRDD3 21 TRDJ1 TRDV1 TGTGCTCTTGGGAAATTCCCACTACACAGATTACTGGGGGATACCTCCGATAAACTCATCTTT CALGKFPLHRLLGDTSDKLIF
large TRDD2 21 TRDJ1 TRDV1 TGTGCTCTTGGGGCCTCCTTCCTACCCTCGTACTCCGGTCGTGACACCGATAAACTCATCTTT CALGASFLPSYSGRDTDKLIF
- TRDD3 18 TRDJ1 TRDV1 TGTGCTCTTGGGGCCCTACTTACTGGGGGATACGAAGTCGATAAACTCATCTTT CALGALLTGGYEVDKLIF
large TRDD3 14 TRDJ1 TRDV3 TGTGCCTTTGGACTGGGGGCTAACACCGATAAACTCATCTTT CAFGLGANTDKLIF
large TRDD3 16 TRDJ1 TRAV29/DV5 TGTGCAGCAACCCCATTCCATACTGGGGGATACCCGCAACTCATCTTT CAATPFHTGGYPQLIF
medium-sized TRDD3 26 TRDJ1 TRDV1 TGTGCTCTTGGGGAACACCCCCCGACCCCAGGGTTCAGGGGGGGCAACTGGGGGATAAGAGGGAATAAACTCATCTTT CALGEHPPTPGFRGGNWGIRGNKLIF
large TRDD3 21 TRDJ1 TRDV1 TGTGCTCTTGGATCCGACCCCGGTACTGGGGATAGGGAACCCTACACCGATAAACTCATCTTT CALGSDPGTGDREPYTDKLIF
medium-sized - 16 TRDJ1 TRDV1 TGTGCTCTTGGGGAACTGGCCCAGGCGTACACCGATAAACTCATCTTT CALGELAQAYTDKLIF
large - 12 TRDJ2 TRDV1 TGTGCTCTGGCCTCCCTGGGAAAGCAACTCTTCTTT CALASLGKQLFF
few - 11 TRDJ1 TRDV1 TGTGCTCTTGGGAGGGCCGATAAACTCATCTTT CALGRADKLIF
large TRDD3 20 TRDJ1 TRAV38-2/DV8 TGTGCTGTGGCTCACGGCCTTCCTAACATACTGGGGGATACTCCCGATAAACTCATCTTT CAVAHGLPNILGDTPDKLIF
large TRDD3 19 TRDJ1 TRDV1 TGTGCTCTTGGGGGTTCTCGCCTGGGGGACCATACATACACCGATAAACTCATCTTT CALGGSRLGDHTYTDKLIF
large TRDD3 18 TRDJ1 TRDV1 TGTGCTCTTGGGGAACTGATTCTTTCCACTGGGGGATTAGGTAAACTCATCTTT CALGELILSTGGLGKLIF
medium-sized - 24 TRDJ1 TRDV1 TGTGCTCTTGGGGAATACATCGGCGTGGAGAGGCCAGTCCCCACTGGAGACCACACCGATAAACTCATCTTT CALGEYIGVERPVPTGDHTDKLIF
large - 22 TRDJ1 TRDV1 TGTGCTCTTGGGAACGGGGTTCCTACCTCCTGTACTGGGGCCCCCAACACCGATAAACTCATCTTT CALGNGVPTSCTGAPNTDKLIF
large - 16 TRDJ1 TRDV3 TGTGCCTTACCACGAAGCTTACCCCCACACACCGATAAACTCATCTTT CALPRSLPPHTDKLIF
medium-sized TRDD3 24 TRDJ1 TRDV1 TGTGCTCTTGGGAATCTAAGAAGAATTCCTCTGGGGGTTACTGGGGGATACGCAATAGGGAGACTCATCTTT CALGNLRRIPLGVTGGYAIGRLIF
large TRDD3 24 TRDJ1 TRDV1 TGTGCTCTTGGTGGACGTCCAGGCCTCCGGCTTACTGGGGGGCATACTCAGTACACCGATAAACTCATCTTT CALGGRPGLRLTGGHTQYTDKLIF